This T cell receptor beta chain derives from a study of CD8 T cells in Susac syndrome. Controls matched for age and sex were healthy donors. Negative isolation was used for CD8+ and CD4+ T cells, and FACS enrichment was applied to TEMRA cells. Germline V gene sequence: CDR1 MNHEY, CDR2 SMNVEV (reference sequence). This CDR3 contains 14 residues. V was cut by 8 bases and J by 0 bases, with 14 bases left in between. RNA in amounts of roughly 0.5 to 1 ug was reverse transcribed with random hexamers. With immunoSEQ multiplex PCR, TCR beta CDR3 was amplified across 54 Vbeta and 13 Jbeta. TCRdb reprocessed the immunoSEQ multiplex PCR reads with MiXCR, giving one entry per CDR3 protein. Here the sample spans approximately 100,000 distinct CDR3 sequences, around 92% being singletons.

This receptor was taken from a human donor in good health. This chain uses TRBV27 with TRBJ2-7; D uncertain. The sequenced sample was CD8+ T cells from PBMCs. Here the CDR3 reads CASSGDTNSYEQYF. The DNA of the CDR3 is TGTGCCAGCTCCGGCGACACCAACTCCTACGAGCAGTACTTC.